These T cell receptor beta chains were read from a single sample in a study of shared clonotypes between healthy human individuals. Libraries were prepared by immunoSEQ multiplex PCR; TCRdb keeps only in-frame clonotypes and omits some of them. The top ten hold roughly 1.1% of the sample, which has approximately 1,500,000 clones, 95% to 97% seen once. The sample was naive CD4+ T cells sorted from blood. Source of these receptors: a man aged 25-40 years in good health. Both conserved end residues are part of each CDR3. Each record gives: J gene, V gene, clone size, D gene, CDR3 protein, CDR3 DNA. The D gene is left open where the match is weak. Clone size is stated in some rows and not others, as once, few, many or a class when expanded.

J gene: TRBJ2-5
V gene: TRBV18
clone size: .
D gene: TRBD2
CDR3 protein: CASSGIGLAEETQYF
CDR3 DNA: TGTGCCAGCTCGGGCATCGGGCTAGCGGAAGAGACCCAGTACTTC

J gene: TRBJ2-7
V gene: TRBV28
clone size: once
D gene: TRBD2
CDR3 protein: CASTLGGSYEQYF
CDR3 DNA: TGTGCCAGCACCTTGGGCGGGAGTTACGAGCAGTACTTC

J gene: TRBJ1-4
V gene: TRBV7-9
clone size: .
D gene: .
CDR3 protein: CASSFRSDEKLFF
CDR3 DNA: TGTGCCAGCAGCTTTCGGAGCGATGAAAAACTGTTTTTT

J gene: TRBJ2-7
V gene: TRBV10-1
clone size: .
D gene: .
CDR3 protein: CASRLGGSEQYF
CDR3 DNA: TGCGCCAGCAGGCTCGGCGGATCCGAGCAGTACTTC

J gene: TRBJ1-1
V gene: TRBV5-1
clone size: .
D gene: .
CDR3 protein: CASSLIGNTEAFF
CDR3 DNA: TGCGCCAGCAGCTTGATAGGAAACACTGAAGCTTTCTTT

J gene: TRBJ2-1
V gene: TRBV10-3
clone size: .
D gene: TRBD1
CDR3 protein: CASTGATPNEQFF
CDR3 DNA: TGTGCCTCTACAGGGGCCACCCCCAATGAGCAGTTCTTC

J gene: TRBJ2-2
V gene: TRBV6-1
clone size: .
D gene: .
CDR3 protein: CASRDTGELFF
CDR3 DNA: TGTGCCAGCAGGGACACCGGGGAGCTGTTTTTT

J gene: TRBJ1-5
V gene: TRBV2
clone size: .
D gene: .
CDR3 protein: CASSRFDQPQHF
CDR3 DNA: TGTGCCAGCAGTCGGTTTGATCAGCCCCAGCATTTT

J gene: TRBJ1-1
V gene: TRBV10-2
clone size: .
D gene: TRBD1
CDR3 protein: CASSLIGGALGTEAFF
CDR3 DNA: TGCGCCAGCAGTTTAATAGGGGGCGCACTGGGCACTGAAGCTTTCTTT

J gene: TRBJ1-1
V gene: TRBV5-4
clone size: .
D gene: .
CDR3 protein: CASTSGGGMNTEAFF
CDR3 DNA: TGTGCCAGCACGTCCGGGGGGGGTATGAACACTGAAGCTTTCTTT

J gene: TRBJ2-1
V gene: TRBV23-1
clone size: .
D gene: .
CDR3 protein: CASSPGVRDLYNEQFF
CDR3 DNA: TGCGCCAGCAGCCCAGGGGTACGGGACCTATACAATGAGCAGTTCTTC

J gene: TRBJ2-5
V gene: TRBV7-9
clone size: .
D gene: .
CDR3 protein: CASSLPTGANWETQYF
CDR3 DNA: TGTGCCAGCAGCTTACCTACCGGGGCCAACTGGGAGACCCAGTACTTC

J gene: TRBJ2-7
V gene: TRBV5-8
clone size: .
D gene: .
CDR3 protein: CASSLDYEQYF
CDR3 DNA: TGTGCCAGCAGCTTGGACTACGAGCAGTACTTC

J gene: TRBJ1-3
V gene: TRBV2
clone size: .
D gene: .
CDR3 protein: CASSEGTAPNYGNTIYF
CDR3 DNA: TGTGCCAGCAGTGAAGGGACAGCCCCGAATTATGGAAACACCATATATTTT

J gene: TRBJ2-2
V gene: TRBV5-6
clone size: .
D gene: TRBD1
CDR3 protein: CASSSKYPRQGMNTGELFF
CDR3 DNA: TGTGCCAGCAGCTCGAAATATCCTCGACAGGGAATGAACACCGGGGAGCTGTTTTTT

J gene: TRBJ2-2
V gene: TRBV5-1
clone size: .
D gene: TRBD2
CDR3 protein: CASSTGLAGGNTGELFF
CDR3 DNA: TGCGCCAGCAGCACGGGACTAGCGGGGGGAAACACCGGGGAGCTGTTTTTT

J gene: TRBJ1-2
V gene: TRBV9
clone size: .
D gene: .
CDR3 protein: CASSPRRTPEGYTF
CDR3 DNA: TGTGCCAGCAGCCCCCGACGGACCCCAGAGGGCTACACCTTC

J gene: TRBJ2-1
V gene: TRBV10-3
clone size: .
D gene: TRBD2
CDR3 protein: CAISEKLAGGNEQFF
CDR3 DNA: TGTGCCATCAGTGAAAAGCTAGCGGGAGGGAATGAGCAGTTCTTC

J gene: TRBJ2-6
V gene: TRBV6-1
clone size: .
D gene: .
CDR3 protein: CASSLRRSGANVLTF
CDR3 DNA: TGTGCCAGCAGCCTTAGGCGCTCTGGGGCCAACGTCCTGACTTTC

J gene: TRBJ1-5
V gene: TRBV7-2
clone size: .
D gene: .
CDR3 protein: CASSLAGGGQPQHF
CDR3 DNA: TGTGCCAGCAGCTTAGCAGGTGGGGGTCAGCCCCAGCATTTT

J gene: TRBJ2-1
V gene: TRBV29-1
clone size: .
D gene: TRBD2
CDR3 protein: CSVGPGLVNNEQFF
CDR3 DNA: TGCAGCGTGGGCCCGGGACTAGTTAACAATGAGCAGTTCTTC

J gene: TRBJ2-3
V gene: TRBV7-9
clone size: .
D gene: .
CDR3 protein: CASSPRGPDTQYF
CDR3 DNA: TGTGCCAGCAGCCCGCGCGGACCAGATACGCAGTATTTT

J gene: TRBJ1-2
V gene: TRBV6-1
clone size: few
D gene: .
CDR3 protein: CASSERQVYGYTF
CDR3 DNA: TGTGCCAGCAGTGAACGACAGGTCTATGGCTACACCTTC

J gene: TRBJ2-7
V gene: TRBV19
clone size: .
D gene: .
CDR3 protein: CARRAPTYEQYF
CDR3 DNA: TGTGCCAGACGGGCCCCAACCTACGAGCAGTACTTC

J gene: TRBJ1-1
V gene: TRBV4-1
clone size: .
D gene: .
CDR3 protein: CASSQDTLSSRGGNTEAFF
CDR3 DNA: TGCGCCAGCAGCCAAGATACCCTTTCCTCAAGAGGGGGGAACACTGAAGCTTTCTTT

J gene: TRBJ1-1
V gene: TRBV29-1
clone size: .
D gene: TRBD1
CDR3 protein: CSVDTGVNTEAFF
CDR3 DNA: TGCAGCGTTGACACAGGGGTGAACACTGAAGCTTTCTTT

J gene: TRBJ2-2
V gene: TRBV27
clone size: .
D gene: .
CDR3 protein: CASSLGESLAGELFF
CDR3 DNA: TGTGCCAGCAGTTTAGGAGAAAGCCTTGCCGGGGAGCTGTTTTTT

J gene: TRBJ2-1
V gene: TRBV10-2
clone size: .
D gene: TRBD1
CDR3 protein: CASNRDSLNEQFF
CDR3 DNA: TGCGCCAGCAACCGGGACAGCCTAAATGAGCAGTTCTTC